This entry lists 25 T cell receptor beta chains sequenced from one sample in a study of spatial heterogeneity in lung cancer. Study-wide points: Expanded intratumoral alpha and beta TCR counts tracked tumor mutation counts.

Time point described: sample taken at primary tumor resection. For these receptors, no antigen is known. MiXCR, applied by TCRdb to the 5' RACE reads, yields one record per CDR3 protein. The table lists about 18,000 distinct CDR3 sequences, 8.5% to 10% of them singletons. Here the sequenced sample was lung tumor tissue, taken at surgery. These receptors all stem from a female donor with early-stage non-small cell lung cancer.

This clonotype came up many times. This beta chain came through as a stray read in a library set up for alpha chains, and its size says little. This chain uses TRBV20-1 with TRBJ2-1; a weak D match, TRBD1 (6 bases). The CDR3 is made up of 11 amino acids. V dropped 3 bases and J dropped 8 bases, with 8 bases sitting between them. The germline CDR1 and CDR2 sequences are DFQATT and SNEGSKA (reference sequence). The CDR3 DNA is TGCAGTGCTAGCAGGGGTGATGAGCAGTTCTTC. It codes for CSASRGDEQFF.

This clonotype was observed a handful of times. Because the library targeted alpha chains, this beta chain is an off-target read whose size means little. The V gene is TRBV29-1, the J gene TRBJ1-1; no clear D. From germline, CDR1 is SQVTM and CDR2 ANQGSEA. The V end was cut by 7 bases, the J end by 0 bases, with 15 bases between. This CDR3 is 14 amino acids long. CDR3 protein: CSATTASMNTEAFF. The CDR3 DNA reads as TGCAGCGCGACTACAGCCTCTATGAACACTGAAGCTTTCTTT.

With respect to this clonotype: This beta chain was picked up by a library intended for alpha chains and is off target, so its count carries little meaning. J is TRBJ2-7 and V is TRBV4-3; D call uncertain. Trimming stripped 4 bases from V and 5 bases from J, with 15 bases between. This CDR3 region has 14 residues. In germline, CDR1 is LGHNA, CDR2 YSLEER. The CDR3 sequence: CASSPNLGDHEQYF. DNA of the CDR3: TGCGCCAGCAGCCCCAACCTCGGCGACCACGAGCAGTACTTC.

Regarding this clonotype: Because this beta chain is a stray read in a library intended to capture alpha chains, its abundance should not be given much weight. This chain uses TRBV7-6 with TRBJ2-6, with 8 bases aligning to TRBD2. The CDR3 length is 19 residues. Germline V gene sequence: CDR1 SGHVS, CDR2 FNYEAQ. The ends lost 2 bases at V and 0 bases at J; junction bases unmatched: 9. CDR3 residues: CASSLFSSGGSSGANVLTF. The CDR3 coding sequence is TGTGCCAGCAGCTTATTCTCCTCGGGAGGGAGCTCTGGGGCCAACGTCCTGACTTTC.

In regard to this clonotype: An end of the junction differs from the germline gene, which may be a read error. This beta chain turned up in a library designed for alpha chains; as an off-target read, its abundance says little. CDR3 region: CVSSTLLAAFIDTQYF. DNA for the CDR3: TGTGTCAGCAGTACCCTACTAGCGGCGTTTATAGATACGCAGTATTTT. V gene TRBV6-2 or TRBV6-3 combines with J gene TRBJ2-3, with 8 nucleotides matching TRBD2. This CDR3 has 16 residues. Per germline, CDR1 MNHEY and CDR2 SVGEGT.

This clonotype was counted ten times or more. This beta chain appears as a stray read in a library generated for alpha chains; its size is not informative. The rearrangement uses TRBV20-1 and TRBJ2-5, with D uncertain. V was pared by 3 bases and J by 5 bases, with 10 bases between. The V gene's germline CDR1 is DFQATT and CDR2 SNEGSKA (reference sequence). CDR3 length: 12 amino acids. In nucleotides, the CDR3 is TGCAGTGCTAGGCCGCAGGCGGAGACCCAGTACTTC. It encodes CSARPQAETQYF.

By share of the sample, this clonotype is medium-sized. A library prepared for alpha chains yielded this beta chain as an off-target read; its size is of little meaning. The genes are TRBV7-3 and TRBJ1-6; 10 positions agree with TRBD1. This CDR3 region has 14 residues. The J segment lost 8 bases and the V segment lost 3 bases, leaving 1 base of the junction unmatched. Germline-derived CDR1 and CDR2 are SGHTA and FQGTGA. The CDR3 sequence: CASSFGTGDSPLHF. The DNA for the CDR3 is TGTGCCAGCAGCTTTGGGACAGGGGATTCACCCCTCCACTTT.

This clonotype is medium-sized in the sample. Because this beta chain is a stray read in a library intended to capture alpha chains, its abundance should not be given much weight. The rearrangement joins TRBV19 to TRBJ2-3, with no clear D. Germline V gene lookup returns CDR1 LNHDA and CDR2 SQIVND (reference sequence). The CDR3 consists of 13 residues. V was trimmed by 5 bases and J by 6 bases, leaving 12 bases between them. The CDR3 sequence is CASSFTISDTQYF. CDR3 in DNA: TGTGCCAGTAGTTTCACCATTTCGGATACGCAGTATTTT.

This clonotype occurred many times. This beta chain appears as a stray read in a library generated for alpha chains; its size is not informative. J is TRBJ2-7 and V is TRBV5-6; 7 positions match TRBD1. This CDR3 has 13 residues. The junction had 3 bases not matched to a gene; V was cut back by 4 bases and J by 2 bases. CDR1 SGHDT and CDR2 YYEEEE come from the germline V gene. CDR3 sequence (DNA): TGTGCCAGCAGCCGGACAGGAACCTACGAGCAGTACTTC. This gives the protein CASSRTGTYEQYF.

This clonotype occurred a few times. This beta chain appears as a stray read in a library generated for alpha chains; its size is not informative. This chain joins TRBV3-1 and TRBJ2-3, with 7 bases aligning to TRBD1. Per germline, CDR1 LGHDT and CDR2 YNNKEL (reference sequence). Trimming removed 2 bases from V and 2 bases from J; junction bases left unmatched: 7. This CDR3 is 16 amino acids long. CDR3 coding DNA: TGTGCCAGCAGCCAATGGACAGGCTTCGACACAGATACGCAGTATTTT. Translated, it gives CASSQWTGFDTDTQYF.

This clonotype was counted at least ten times. A library made for alpha chains picked up this beta chain off target, so its size means little. J is TRBJ2-7 and V is TRBV28; 9 bases align to TRBD1. V shed 5 bases and J 6 bases; nucleotides not matched to a gene: 11. Germline V gene sequence: CDR1 MDHEN, CDR2 SYDVKM. There are 15 residues in the CDR3. The CDR3 nucleotides are TGTGCCAGCAGTCAAGACAGGGGGTATGTGAGCGAGCAGTACTTC. The encoded protein is CASSQDRGYVSEQYF.

This clonotype was counted only a few times. The library was prepared for alpha chains; this beta chain is a stray read, so its frequency means little. The rearrangement joins TRBV7-9 to TRBJ2-3, with 12 bases matching TRBD2. CDR3 length equals 16 residues. Germline V gene sequence: CDR1 SEHNR, CDR2 FQNEAQ (reference sequence). The ends lost 5 bases at V and 2 bases at J; junction bases unmatched: 5. CDR3 DNA: TGTGCCAGCAGCCCCGGACTAGCGGGATACACAGATACGCAGTATTTT. Its protein product is CASSPGLAGYTDTQYF.

This clonotype was counted a few times. Because the library targeted alpha chains, this beta chain is an off-target read whose size means little. This rearrangement joins TRBV20-1 to TRBJ2-1; no firm D call. Trimming took 2 bases from V and 0 from J, leaving 8 bases between them. From germline, CDR1 is DFQATT and CDR2 SNEGSKA (reference sequence). CDR3 length: 14 amino acids. The CDR3 region is CSARMGISYNEQFF. CDR3 DNA sequence: TGCAGTGCTAGAATGGGGATCTCCTACAATGAGCAGTTCTTC.

This clonotype is medium-sized by share. Found in a library prepared for alpha chains, this beta chain is an off-target read, and its abundance has little meaning. V usage is TRBV28 and J usage is TRBJ2-7, with D hard to call. Trimming left V 2 bases short and J 7 bases short, with 21 bases between. The CDR3 loop spans 16 amino acids. Per the germline V gene, CDR1 is MDHEN and CDR2 is SYDVKM. This CDR3 is CASSLTGPAPGAEQYF. In nucleotides, the CDR3 is TGTGCCAGCAGTTTAACTGGTCCGGCACCTGGTGCGGAGCAGTACTTC.

This clonotype has at least ten counts. This beta chain came through as a stray read in a library set up for alpha chains, and its size says little. The chain couples TRBV7-2 to TRBJ1-2; the D is unclear. Germline-derived CDR1 and CDR2 are SGHTA and FQGNSA. V lost 5 bases and J lost 2, with 9 bases in between. The CDR3 has 13 residues. CDR3 sequence (DNA): TGTGCCAGCAGCCGCCGCACAAACTATGGCTACACCTTC. Its translation: CASSRRTNYGYTF.

This clonotype was observed at least ten times. The library was built for alpha chains, so this beta chain is an off-target read and its size means little. V usage is TRBV6-2 or TRBV6-3 and J usage is TRBJ1-2; 9 nucleotides align to TRBD1. The germline V gene encodes CDR1 MNHEY and CDR2 SVGEGT. This CDR3 has 18 residues. V gave up 5 bases and J gave up 3 bases; unmatched junction bases: 16. The CDR3 loop reads CASSPPGQGFPLDYGYTF. CDR3 nucleotides: TGTGCCAGCAGTCCCCCGGGACAGGGTTTTCCTTTGGACTATGGCTACACCTTC.

This clonotype appeared many times. The size of this beta chain means little, since it is a stray read in a library made for alpha chains. The V gene is TRBV6-2 or TRBV6-3, the J gene TRBJ2-7; 7 bases map to TRBD2. With 8 bases clipped from V and 3 bases from J, the junction kept 10 bases outside the gene matches. The CDR3 extends over 14 amino acids. Per the germline V gene, CDR1 is MNHEY and CDR2 is SVGEGT. The CDR3 here is CASLQPRGVYEQYF. CDR3 bases: TGTGCCAGCCTACAACCACGGGGGGTCTACGAGCAGTACTTC.

This clonotype was seen many times. This beta chain is off target for a library built for alpha chains, so its abundance means little. The genes are TRBV5-1 and TRBJ1-1; unclear D gene. The germline V gene has CDR1 SGHRS and CDR2 YFSETQ. V shed 4 bases and J shed 1 base, with 8 bases lying between them. The CDR3 length is 13 residues. CDR3 loop: CASSRDENTEAFF. CDR3 in DNA: TGCGCCAGCAGCCGGGATGAGAACACTGAAGCTTTCTTT.

This clonotype was recorded a few times. The library was built for alpha chains, so this beta chain is an off-target read and its size means little. The chain carries TRBV2 and TRBJ2-1, with a tentative D call TRBD1 (5 bases). CDR1 SNHLY and CDR2 FYNNEI come from the germline V gene. The V end was cut by 2 bases, the J end by 7 bases, with 12 bases between. The length of the CDR3 is 14 residues. The CDR3: CASSETWTSNEQFF. The CDR3 DNA is TGTGCCAGCAGTGAAACATGGACATCGAATGAGCAGTTCTTC.

Comment on this clonotype: As an off-target read in a library built for alpha chains, this beta chain has a frequency of little significance. The chain is built from TRBV28 and TRBJ1-1; D call uncertain. CDR1 is MDHEN and CDR2 is SYDVKM in the germline V gene. Between the trimmed V and J ends, which lost 11 bases and 4 bases, there was a span of 20 bases. This CDR3 spans 14 amino acids. The CDR3 loop reads CASAGSPESTEAFF. For the CDR3, the DNA is TGTGCCTCAGCGGGCAGCCCTGAGAGCACTGAAGCTTTCTTT.

This clonotype is termed medium-sized. This beta chain is an unintended read in a library built for alpha chains; its size means little. The rearrangement links TRBV12-3 or TRBV12-4 to TRBJ2-1; maybe TRBD2 (6 bases). The CDR3 runs 14 residues. The V gene lost 7 bases and the J gene lost 8 bases, with 18 bases spanning the gap. This CDR3 is CASTLRLGDYEQFF. CDR3 DNA: TGTGCCAGCACCCTAAGGTTGGGGGACTATGAGCAGTTCTTC.

This clonotype was counted only a few times. This beta chain was picked up by a library intended for alpha chains and is off target, so its count carries little meaning. J is TRBJ2-4 and V is TRBV15; TRBD2 is a possible D gene (5 bases). CDR3 length: 18 amino acids. Germline CDR1 is LNHNV and CDR2 is YYDKDF (reference sequence). The V end was cut by 5 bases, the J end by 0 bases, with 20 bases between. As DNA, the CDR3 is TGTGCCACCAGCGGACTGAGGGCAGCCTCCATAGCCAAAAACATTCAGTACTTC. This sequence encodes CATSGLRAASIAKNIQYF.

In the case of this clonotype: Because this beta chain is a stray read in a library intended to capture alpha chains, its abundance should not be given much weight. The chain uses TRBV10-3 and TRBJ2-3; 9 bases match TRBD1. Unmatched junction bases numbered 1, after V lost 7 bases and J lost 5 bases. From germline, CDR1 is ENHRY and CDR2 SYGVKD. The CDR3 extends over 12 amino acids. The CDR3 DNA reads as TGTGCCATCAAGACAGGGGGAGATACGCAGTATTTT. It specifies CAIKTGGDTQYF.

This clonotype was detected only a few times. This beta chain is a stray read from a library made for alpha chains; its abundance is not meaningful. The rearrangement uses TRBV27 and TRBJ1-3; the D gene is possibly TRBD1 (5 bases). Germline V gives CDR1 MNHEY, CDR2 SMNVEV (reference sequence). V lost 2 bases and J 2 bases, leaving 10 bases between the germline ends. This CDR3 region has 15 residues. The CDR3 loop is CASSLLGTAGNTIYF. The CDR3 region has the DNA TGTGCCAGCAGTTTACTCGGGACGGCTGGAAACACCATATATTTT.

For this clonotype: This beta chain came through as a stray read in a library set up for alpha chains, and its size says little. The J gene is TRBJ2-5, the V gene TRBV4-3; TRBD1 aligns across 8 bases. This CDR3 is 14 amino acids long. Germline CDR1 LGHNA, CDR2 YSLEER. Losses at the gene ends were 3 bases for V and 3 bases for J; bases not matched to a gene: 3. The CDR3 nucleotides read TGCGCCAGCAGCCAGATGACAGGGGAAGAGACCCAGTACTTC. Residues: CASSQMTGEETQYF.